These 27 T cell receptor beta chains were sequenced from one sample in a study of blood T cell repertoires in COVID-19. TCRdb's copy holds only in-frame clones and misses some; the assay was immunoSEQ multiplex PCR. The data contain 150,000 or so clones, roughly four fifths of them singletons. Sequencing was done on a sample of peripheral blood. The receptors stem from a woman older than 75 with acute or convalescent COVID-19.

The genes are TRBV10-1 and TRBJ1-4; D not certain. The V end lost 6 bases, the J end lost 8 bases, and 10 bases lay between the germline ends. Per germline, CDR1 WNHNN and CDR2 SYGVQD (reference sequence). This CDR3 has 12 residues. The CDR3 spells CASSPSEEKLFF. The CDR3 DNA follows: TGCGCCAGCAGCCCATCGGAGGAAAAACTGTTTTTT.

Concerning this clone itself: Other DNA sequences of this sample code for an identical CDR3. This chain links TRBV28 with TRBJ2-7, with TRBD1 matching 11 bases. Germline V lookup: CDR1 MDHEN, CDR2 SYDVKM. The V and J ends lost 5 bases and 2 bases, in that order; junction bases with no gene match: 5. CDR3 length equals 15 residues. CDR3 amino acids: CASSPLGQGAYEQYF. The CDR3 DNA reads TGTGCCAGCAGTCCCCTGGGACAGGGGGCCTACGAGCAGTACTTC.

This chain joins TRBV5-1 and TRBJ2-7, with a tentative D call TRBD2 (5 bases). Trimming left V 0 bases short and J 5 bases short, with 15 bases between. Germline lookup yields CDR1 SGHRS and CDR2 YFSETQ. This CDR3 region has 15 residues. The CDR3 is CASSLGGQDWNEQYF. The CDR3 DNA reads TGCGCCAGCAGCTTGGGTGGCCAGGACTGGAACGAGCAGTACTTC.

The rearrangement uses TRBV5-6 and TRBJ1-6; tentatively, D is TRBD1 (5 bases). The CDR3 contains 15 residues. The germline CDR1 and CDR2 sequences are SGHDT and YYEEEE. Trimming pared 2 bases from V and 10 bases from J, leaving 16 bases between. CDR3 loop: CASSFWGRPQSPLHF. The CDR3 DNA follows: TGTGCCAGCAGCTTTTGGGGCAGGCCTCAGTCACCCCTCCACTTT.

The rearrangement links TRBV19 to TRBJ2-7; D remains unclear. V was trimmed by 2 bases and J by 2 bases, leaving 10 bases between them. CDR3 size: 14 residues. Germline CDR1 reads LNHDA; CDR2 reads SQIVND (reference sequence). The CDR3 bases are TGTGCCAGTAGTATACAGAACCGGGCCTACGAGCAGTACTTC. Encoded protein: CASSIQNRAYEQYF. Full variable domain (remainder filled in from reference TRBV19 and TRBJ2-7): DGGITQSPKYLFRKEGQNVTLSCEQNLNHDAMYWYRQDPGQGLRLIYYSQIVNDFQKGDIAEGYSVSREKKESFPLTVTSAQKNPTAFYLCASSIQNRAYEQYFGPGTRLTVT.

In this sample, this clone turned up a few times. The chain recombines TRBV10-1 with TRBJ1-2; D uncertain. CDR1 and CDR2 (germline): WNHNN, SYGVQD (reference sequence). V was trimmed by 8 bases and J by 7 bases, leaving 17 bases between them. This CDR3 comprises 13 residues. The CDR3 region is CASAEQRRSGYTF. The CDR3 DNA reads TGCGCCAGCGCGGAACAGAGGAGGAGTGGCTACACCTTC.

This clone has just a few counts. V is TRBV14 and J is TRBJ1-6; D ambiguous. CDR1 SGHDN and CDR2 FVKESK come from the germline V gene. This CDR3 spans 13 amino acids. The V end was cut by 0 bases, the J end by 14 bases, with 11 bases between. The CDR3 sequence is CASSQEPPGTLHF. The CDR3 nucleotides are TGTGCCAGCAGCCAAGAACCCCCCGGTACCCTCCACTTT.

The chain links TRBV30 to TRBJ2-3; D gene unclear. The CDR3 spans 13 residues. The ends were cut back, 4 bases at V and 5 bases at J, with 13 bases in the middle. The germline CDR1 and CDR2 sequences are GTSNPN and SVGIG (reference sequence). CDR3 coding DNA: TGTGCCTGGAAAACCAGTGGAGTAGATACGCAGTATTTT. The encoded protein is CAWKTSGVDTQYF.

The chain recombines TRBV2 with TRBJ1-2; a possible D gene is TRBD1 (6 bases). Per germline, CDR1 SNHLY and CDR2 FYNNEI. The V end was cut by 6 bases, the J end by 1 base, with 12 bases between. The CDR3 is made up of 14 amino acids. CDR3 coding DNA: TGTGCCAGCAGACCGGGACACCTTAACTATGGCTACACCTTC. Amino acid sequence: CASRPGHLNYGYTF. Complete variable domain (other parts from reference TRBV2 and TRBJ1-2): EPEVTQTPSHQVTQMGQEVILRCVPISNHLYFYWYRQILGQKVEFLVSFYNNEISEKSEIFDDQFSVERPDGSNFTLKIRSTKLEDSAMYFCASRPGHLNYGYTFGSGTRLTVV.

This clone has a handful of counts. The genes are TRBV4-1 and TRBJ2-1; 13 bases align to TRBD2. Looked up from germline, CDR1 is MGHRA and CDR2 is YSYEKL. V was pared by 4 bases and J by 8 bases, with 23 bases of the junction left unmatched. The CDR3 runs to 21 residues. CDR3 bases: TGCGCCAGCAGCCGCAGAGGACTAGCGGGAGAAGAGTTCGAGTTCGAGGATGAGCAGTTCTTC. It codes for CASSRRGLAGEEFEFEDEQFF.

V gene TRBV30 combines with J gene TRBJ1-2; D not certain. The CDR3 contains 12 residues. Germline CDR1 GTSNPN, CDR2 SVGIG (reference sequence). The germline V and J ends were trimmed by 5 bases and 1 base, with 8 bases remaining between them. The CDR3 reads CAWERINYGYTF. CDR3 DNA: TGTGCCTGGGAGCGGATTAACTATGGCTACACCTTC.

A single count supports this clone. The chain joins TRBV11-3 to TRBJ2-7; D may be TRBD2 (5 bases). Germline CDR1 is SGHNT and CDR2 is YENEEA. The CDR3 totals 17 residues. Trimming removed 5 bases at V and 5 bases at J, with 25 bases between. The CDR3 region has the DNA TGTGCCAGCAGCCCGGTCATAGCGCACTTCCCTGCGGACGAGCAGTACTTC. Its protein is CASSPVIAHFPADEQYF.

The V and J genes are TRBV3-1 (or the pseudogene TRBV3-2) and TRBJ1-4, with 7 positions matching TRBD1. This CDR3 is built from 14 residues. The V segment lost 3 bases and the J segment 8 bases; nucleotides outside the gene matches: 6. Per germline, CDR1 LGHDT and CDR2 YNNKEL (reference sequence). CDR3 in amino acids: CASSHQGVREKLFF. The CDR3 DNA follows: TGTGCCAGCAGCCATCAGGGGGTGAGGGAAAAACTGTTTTTT.

This chain links TRBV29-1 with TRBJ2-3; 16 bases map to TRBD2. The V segment lost 4 bases and the J segment 4 bases; nucleotides outside the gene matches: 8. Germline V gives CDR1 SQVTM, CDR2 ANQGSEA. This CDR3 region has 17 residues. The DNA of the CDR3 is TGCAGCGTTGTAGGGACTAGCGGGGGGGCCTGGGCAGATACGCAGTATTTT. It yields the protein CSVVGTSGGAWADTQYF.

The chain joins TRBV19 to TRBJ1-2, with unresolved D. From germline, CDR1 is LNHDA and CDR2 SQIVND (reference sequence). Trimming cost V 6 bases and J 6 bases, with 14 bases left between them. The CDR3 length is 13 residues. The CDR3 sequence is CASSIPPFDGYTF. DNA of the CDR3: TGTGCCAGTAGCATACCCCCTTTTGATGGCTACACCTTC.

This sequence joins TRBV11-2 and TRBJ2-3; 7 nucleotides line up with TRBD1. The CDR3 contains 15 residues. V lost 5 bases, J lost 4 bases, and 9 bases stayed unmatched. Germline CDR1 SGHAT, CDR2 FQNNGV. The CDR3 DNA reads as TGTGCCAGCAGCCAGGACAGGTTTCATGCAGATACGCAGTATTTT. Translating gives CASSQDRFHADTQYF.

V and J are TRBV6-6 and TRBJ2-3; TRBD2 is a possible D gene (6 bases). Germline loops: CDR1 MNHNY, CDR2 SVGAGI (reference sequence). The CDR3 loop spans 14 amino acids. V lost 2 bases to trimming and J lost 1 base, with 7 bases between them. CDR3 bases: TGTGCCAGCAGTTACCAGCGGGGCACAGATACGCAGTATTTT. Its translation: CASSYQRGTDTQYF.

The genes are TRBV2 and TRBJ2-3; D call uncertain. V dropped 6 bases and J dropped 0 bases, with 10 bases sitting between them. There are 14 residues in the CDR3. Germline V gene sequence: CDR1 SNHLY, CDR2 FYNNEI. For the CDR3, the DNA is TGTGCCAGCAGCCCACTTACTAGCACAGATACGCAGTATTTT. Translated, it gives CASSPLTSTDTQYF.

As concerns this clone: Other DNA sequences in the same sample also yield this CDR3. V gene TRBV3-1 (or the pseudogene TRBV3-2) combines with J gene TRBJ2-7, with 8 bases fitting TRBD1. The germline CDR1 and CDR2 sequences are LGHDT and YNNKEL (reference sequence). J was trimmed by 4 bases and V by 4 bases; bases with no gene match: 3. This CDR3 is built from 13 residues. The CDR3 reads CASSRGQGYEQYF. The CDR3 nucleotides read TGTGCCAGCAGCCGAGGACAGGGTTACGAGCAGTACTTC.

V gene TRBV9 combines with J gene TRBJ2-1; D unclear. Trimming cost V 0 bases and J 9 bases, with 10 bases left between them. The CDR3 totals 13 residues. Germline CDR1 and CDR2: SGDLS and YYNGEE. CDR3 nucleotide sequence: TGTGCCAGCAGCGTAGGTCTCCGCGTTGAGCAGTTCTTC. Translation: CASSVGLRVEQFF.

This chain uses TRBV19 with TRBJ2-3; D ambiguous. CDR3 size: 15 residues. Germline V gene data show CDR1 as LNHDA and CDR2 as SQIVND (reference sequence). Trimming removed 6 bases at V and 6 bases at J, with 19 bases between. The CDR3 nucleotides read TGTGCCAGTAGGGCCGGCCCTGGCTTCGGGGATACGCAGTATTTT. Translation: CASRAGPGFGDTQYF.

V usage is TRBV28 and J usage is TRBJ1-2; 10 nucleotides line up with TRBD1. With V trimmed by 5 bases and J by 8 bases, 5 bases remained unmatched. There are 13 residues in the CDR3. CDR1 is MDHEN, CDR2 SYDVKM, per germline. CDR3 amino acids: CASSGTGATGYTF. The DNA for the CDR3 is TGTGCCAGCAGTGGGACAGGGGCGACCGGCTACACCTTC.

The chain links TRBV7-9 to TRBJ2-1; D is ambiguous. Germline-derived CDR1 and CDR2 are SEHNR and FQNEAQ (reference sequence). The CDR3 covers 13 residues. With 3 bases removed from V and 9 bases from J, the gap between germline ends came to 12 bases. The CDR3 spells CASSFDPRGEQFF. DNA for the CDR3: TGTGCCAGCAGCTTTGATCCCCGCGGTGAGCAGTTCTTC. The whole variable domain, remainder taken from reference TRBV7-9 and TRBJ2-1, is DTGVSQNPRHKITKRGQNVTFRCDPISEHNRLYWYRQTLGQGPEFLTYFQNEAQLEKSRLLSDRFSAERPKGSFSTLEIQRTEQGDSAMYLCASSFDPRGEQFFGPGTRLTVL.

The chain joins TRBV10-1 to TRBJ1-6; D may be TRBD1 (6 bases). Deletions cut 7 bases from V and 11 bases from J, with 24 bases between. The CDR3 extends over 16 amino acids. From germline, CDR1 is WNHNN and CDR2 SYGVQD (reference sequence). The CDR3 DNA follows: TGCGCCAGCACCCACTTTGGACGGGGGGCGCCGACACCCCTCCACTTT. Its protein is CASTHFGRGAPTPLHF.

This chain links TRBV2 with TRBJ1-5, with D maybe TRBD1 (6 bases). Trimming cost V 8 bases and J 0 bases, with 14 bases left between them. Germline CDR1 is SNHLY and CDR2 is FYNNEI. The CDR3 contains 15 residues. In nucleotides, the CDR3 is TGTGCCAGCGAAAGGGGGACCCTTAGCAATCAGCCCCAGCATTTT. As protein: CASERGTLSNQPQHF.

This clone was found a few times. The chain links TRBV28 to TRBJ1-2; D gene uncertain. The CDR3 runs to 15 residues. V was pared by 7 bases and J by 2 bases, with 17 bases between. Germline lookup yields CDR1 MDHEN and CDR2 SYDVKM. CDR3 bases: TGTGCCAGCATAAACCCCTCGCCCGGGAACTATGGCTACACCTTC. Protein product: CASINPSPGNYGYTF.

This clone was recorded once. The chain combines TRBV4-3 with TRBJ2-2, with D possibly matching TRBD1 (5 bases). Trimming shortened V by 1 base and J by 4 bases, and 7 bases separated the two germline ends. The V gene's germline CDR1 is LGHNA and CDR2 YSLEER. This CDR3 contains 14 residues. CDR3 protein: CASSQGGGTGELFF. Here the CDR3 DNA reads TGCGCCAGCAGCCAAGGGGGCGGCACCGGGGAGCTGTTTTTT.